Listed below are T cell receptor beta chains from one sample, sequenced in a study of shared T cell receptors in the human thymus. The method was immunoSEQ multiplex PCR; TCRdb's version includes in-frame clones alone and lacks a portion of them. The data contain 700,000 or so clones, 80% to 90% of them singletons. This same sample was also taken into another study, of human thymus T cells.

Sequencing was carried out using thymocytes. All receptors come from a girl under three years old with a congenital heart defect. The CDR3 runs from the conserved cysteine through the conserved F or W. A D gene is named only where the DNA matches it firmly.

CDR3: CASSYGSTGEQYF
DNA: TGTGCCAGCAGCTACGGGAGCACGGGAGAGCAGTACTTC
D: .
J: TRBJ2-7
V: TRBV6-6

CDR3: CASSSRGGYGYTF
DNA: TGTGCCAGCAGCTCCCGAGGGGGCTATGGCTACACCTTC
D: .
J: TRBJ1-2
V: TRBV7-9

CDR3: CSVECREPGQTEAFF
DNA: TGCAGCGTTGAATGTCGGGAGCCAGGGCAGACTGAAGCTTTCTTT
D: .
J: TRBJ1-1
V: TRBV29-1

CDR3: CASIDRRHSTLRKLFF
DNA: TGTGCCAGCATCGACCGCCGGCACAGCACCCTTAGAAAACTGTTTTTT
D: .
J: TRBJ1-4
V: TRBV28

CDR3: CASSLIPGERGCSDTQYF
DNA: TGTGCCAGCAGCCTAATACCTGGGGAGCGGGGGTGCTCAGATACGCAGTATTTT
D: TRBD2
J: TRBJ2-3
V: TRBV11-2

CDR3: CASSPRRLDRRNTEAFF
DNA: TGTGCCAGTAGTCCCCGGCGTTTGGACAGGAGGAACACTGAAGCTTTCTTT
D: TRBD1
J: TRBJ1-1
V: TRBV19

CDR3: CASSWGQGPTEAFF
DNA: TGTGCCAGCAGTTGGGGACAGGGACCCACTGAAGCTTTCTTT
D: TRBD1
J: TRBJ1-1
V: TRBV2

CDR3: CASSPGGTGAYEQYF
DNA: TGCGCCAGCAGCCCAGGAGGGACAGGAGCCTACGAGCAGTACTTC
D: TRBD1
J: TRBJ2-7
V: TRBV5-1

CDR3: CASGLVFSGTGVPNTGELFF
DNA: TGTGCTAGTGGTTTGGTCTTTTCCGGGACAGGGGTCCCGAACACCGGGGAGCTGTTTTTT
D: TRBD1
J: TRBJ2-2
V: TRBV12-5

CDR3: CASSVGDRRFYEQYF
DNA: TGTGCCAGCAGCGTAGGGGACAGGAGATTTTACGAGCAGTACTTC
D: TRBD1
J: TRBJ2-7
V: TRBV9

CDR3: CASSLTGDEKLFF
DNA: TGTGCCAGCAGTCTAACAGGGGATGAAAAACTGTTTTTT
D: TRBD1
J: TRBJ1-4
V: TRBV6-5

CDR3: CASSLGGLAGGAVGWTQYF
DNA: TGTGCCAGCAGCTTAGGAGGACTAGCGGGGGGTGCCGTGGGGTGGACCCAGTACTTC
D: TRBD2
J: TRBJ2-5
V: TRBV7-8

CDR3: CASLGERGYTF
DNA: TGTGCCAGCCTCGGGGAAAGGGGCTACACCTTC
D: .
J: TRBJ1-2
V: TRBV2

CDR3: CASSGEGRGYNEQFF
DNA: TGTGCCAGCAGTGGGGAGGGAAGGGGCTACAATGAGCAGTTCTTC
D: TRBD2
J: TRBJ2-1
V: TRBV2

CDR3: CASSPTGSCKETQYF
DNA: TGTGCCAGCAGCCCTACAGGTTCATGCAAAGAGACCCAGTACTTC
D: .
J: TRBJ2-5
V: TRBV11-1

CDR3: CASRPADRLYEQYF
DNA: TGTGCCAGCAGACCCGCGGACAGGCTCTACGAGCAGTACTTC
D: TRBD1
J: TRBJ2-7
V: TRBV27